Described below is a single T cell receptor (beta chain) sequence and its context. Assay used: immunoSEQ multiplex PCR; TCRdb lists only in-frame clones, some missing. The sample has approximately 140,000 clones, about 90% seen once; the top ten hold around 8%. The record originates from a study of T cell responses to AZD1222 COVID-19 vaccine. Germline values: CDR1 SGHTA, CDR2 FQGTGA. Trimming took 5 bases from V and 7 from J, leaving 15 bases between them. This CDR3 is built from 15 residues. The source of this sequence is an adult who received the MenACWY meningococcal vaccine as a control. The sample was peripheral blood, taken 28 days after the second dose of the MenACWY control vaccine. The rearrangement uses TRBV7-3 and TRBJ1-6; TRBD1 might be the D (6 bases). CDR3 in DNA: TGTGCCAGCAGCACCCGGGGGGGCGGGAATTCACCCCTCCACTTT. Its protein product is CASSTRGGGNSPLHF. Full variable domain (outside the CDR3, taken from reference TRBV7-3 and TRBJ1-6): GAGVSQTPSNKVTEKGKYVELRCDPISGHTALYWYRQSLGQGPEFLIYFQGTGAADDSGLPNDRFFAVRPEGSVSTLKIQRTERGDSAVYLCASSTRGGGNSPLHFGNGTRLTVT.